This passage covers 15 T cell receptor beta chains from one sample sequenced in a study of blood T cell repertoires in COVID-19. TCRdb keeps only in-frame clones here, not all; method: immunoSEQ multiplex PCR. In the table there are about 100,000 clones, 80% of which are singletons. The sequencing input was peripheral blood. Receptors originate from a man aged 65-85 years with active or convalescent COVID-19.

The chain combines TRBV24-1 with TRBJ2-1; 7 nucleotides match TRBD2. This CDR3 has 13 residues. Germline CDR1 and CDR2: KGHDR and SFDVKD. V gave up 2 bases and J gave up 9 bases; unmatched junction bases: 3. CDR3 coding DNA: TGTGCCACCAGTGATTCGGCTAGCGGTGAGCAGTTCTTC. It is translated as CATSDSASGEQFF.

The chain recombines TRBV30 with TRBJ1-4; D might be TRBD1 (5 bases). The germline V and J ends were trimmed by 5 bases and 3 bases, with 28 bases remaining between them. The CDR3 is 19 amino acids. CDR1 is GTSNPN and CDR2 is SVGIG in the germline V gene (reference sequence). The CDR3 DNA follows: TGTGCCTGGGGCGCAAAACCTCTCGGGACTGTTGCGGCTAATGAAAAACTGTTTTTT. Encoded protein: CAWGAKPLGTVAANEKLFF.

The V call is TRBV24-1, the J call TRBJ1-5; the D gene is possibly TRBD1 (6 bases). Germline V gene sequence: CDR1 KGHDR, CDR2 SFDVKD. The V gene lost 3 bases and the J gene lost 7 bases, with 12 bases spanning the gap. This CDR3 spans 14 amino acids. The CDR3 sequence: CATSDEGDQQPQHF. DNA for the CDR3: TGTGCCACCAGTGATGAGGGGGACCAACAGCCCCAGCATTTT.

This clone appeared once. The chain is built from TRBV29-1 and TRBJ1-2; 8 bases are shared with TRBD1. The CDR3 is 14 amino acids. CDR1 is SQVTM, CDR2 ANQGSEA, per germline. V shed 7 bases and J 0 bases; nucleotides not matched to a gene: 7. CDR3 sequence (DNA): TGCAGCGCCGGAGAGGGACAGGCTAACTATGGCTACACCTTC. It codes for CSAGEGQANYGYTF. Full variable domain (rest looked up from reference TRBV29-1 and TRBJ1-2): SAVISQKPSRDICQRGTSLTIQCQVDSQVTMMFWYRQQPGQSLTLIATANQGSEATYESGFVIDKFPISRPNLTFSTLTVSNMSPEDSSIYLCSAGEGQANYGYTFGSGTRLTVV.

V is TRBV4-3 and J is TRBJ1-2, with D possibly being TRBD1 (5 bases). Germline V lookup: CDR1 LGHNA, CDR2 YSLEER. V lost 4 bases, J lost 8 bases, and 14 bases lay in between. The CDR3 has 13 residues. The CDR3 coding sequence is TGCGCCAGCAGCCCCTCAGGGAGGGGAGGCTACACCTTC. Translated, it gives CASSPSGRGGYTF.

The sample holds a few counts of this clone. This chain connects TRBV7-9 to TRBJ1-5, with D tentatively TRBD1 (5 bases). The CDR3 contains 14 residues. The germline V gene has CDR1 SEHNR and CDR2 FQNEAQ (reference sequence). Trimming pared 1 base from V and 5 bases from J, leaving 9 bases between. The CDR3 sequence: CASSLGQLDQPQHF. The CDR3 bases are TGTGCCAGCAGCTTAGGACAGTTGGATCAGCCCCAGCATTTT.

The CDR3 protein is CASSFGGQVTYGYTF. The CDR3 DNA follows: TGTGCCAGCAGTTTCGGTGGACAGGTCACCTATGGCTACACCTTC. This chain uses TRBV28 with TRBJ1-2, with TRBD1 identical over 7 bases. Germline-derived CDR1 and CDR2 are MDHEN and SYDVKM. The CDR3 loop spans 15 amino acids. V shed 3 bases, J shed 4 bases, and the junction held 8 bases outside the gene matches.

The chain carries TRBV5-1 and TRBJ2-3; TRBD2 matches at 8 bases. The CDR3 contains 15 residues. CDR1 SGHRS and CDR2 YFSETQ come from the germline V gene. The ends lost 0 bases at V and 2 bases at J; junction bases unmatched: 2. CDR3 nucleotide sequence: TGCGCCAGCAGCTTGGGCGGGGGGAACACAGATACGCAGTATTTT. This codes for CASSLGGGNTDTQYF.

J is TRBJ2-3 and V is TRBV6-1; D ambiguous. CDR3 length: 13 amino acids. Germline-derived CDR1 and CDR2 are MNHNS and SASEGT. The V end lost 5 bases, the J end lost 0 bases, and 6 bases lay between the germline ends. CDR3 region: CASSSLSTDTQYF. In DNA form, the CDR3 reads TGTGCCAGCAGTTCCCTTAGCACAGATACGCAGTATTTT.

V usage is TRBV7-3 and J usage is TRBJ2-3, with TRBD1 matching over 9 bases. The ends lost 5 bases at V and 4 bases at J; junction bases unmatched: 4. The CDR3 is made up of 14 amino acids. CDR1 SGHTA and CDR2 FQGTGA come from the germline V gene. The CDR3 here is CASSGTGKSDTQYF. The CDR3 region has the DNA TGTGCCAGCAGCGGGACAGGGAAGTCAGATACGCAGTATTTT. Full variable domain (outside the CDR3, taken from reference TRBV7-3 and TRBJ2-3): GAGVSQTPSNKVTEKGKYVELRCDPISGHTALYWYRQSLGQGPEFLIYFQGTGAADDSGLPNDRFFAVRPEGSVSTLKIQRTERGDSAVYLCASSGTGKSDTQYFGPGTRLTVL.

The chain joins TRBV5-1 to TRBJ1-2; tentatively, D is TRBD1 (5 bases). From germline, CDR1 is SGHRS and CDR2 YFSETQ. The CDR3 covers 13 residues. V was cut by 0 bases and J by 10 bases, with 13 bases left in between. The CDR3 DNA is TGCGCCAGCAGCTTGGGGCAGGGCTCGGTCTACACCTTC. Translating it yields CASSLGQGSVYTF. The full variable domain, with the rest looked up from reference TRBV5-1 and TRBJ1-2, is KAGVTQTPRYLIKTRGQQVTLSCSPISGHRSVSWYQQTPGQGLQFLFEYFSETQRNKGNFPGRFSGRQFSNSRSEMNVSTLELGDSALYLCASSLGQGSVYTFGSGTRLTVV.

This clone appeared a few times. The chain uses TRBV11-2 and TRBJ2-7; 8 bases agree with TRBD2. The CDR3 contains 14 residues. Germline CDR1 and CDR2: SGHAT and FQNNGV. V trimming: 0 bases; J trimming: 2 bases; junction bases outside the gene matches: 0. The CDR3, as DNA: TGTGCCAGCAGCTTAGAGCGGGGGGCCTACGAGCAGTACTTC. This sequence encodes CASSLERGAYEQYF.

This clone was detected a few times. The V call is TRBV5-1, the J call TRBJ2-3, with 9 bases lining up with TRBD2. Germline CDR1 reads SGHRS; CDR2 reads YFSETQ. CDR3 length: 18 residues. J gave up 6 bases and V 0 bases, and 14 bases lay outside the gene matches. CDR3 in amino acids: CASSLAPNAGGSADTQYF. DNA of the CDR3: TGCGCCAGCAGCTTGGCCCCGAATGCGGGGGGGTCTGCGGATACGCAGTATTTT.

Here the CDR3 reads CATSDGTLANTEAFF. DNA for the CDR3: TGTGCCACCAGTGATGGGACACTGGCGAACACTGAAGCTTTCTTT. This chain uses TRBV24-1 with TRBJ1-1, with D maybe TRBD1 (6 bases). Deletions cut 3 bases from V and 1 base from J, with 11 bases between. Germline assignment: CDR1 KGHDR and CDR2 SFDVKD. This CDR3 region has 15 residues.

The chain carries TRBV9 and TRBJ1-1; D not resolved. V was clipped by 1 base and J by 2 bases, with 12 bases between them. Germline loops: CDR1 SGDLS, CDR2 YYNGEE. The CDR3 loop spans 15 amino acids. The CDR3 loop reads CASSVIEGVNTEAFF. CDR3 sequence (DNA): TGTGCCAGCAGCGTAATAGAGGGAGTAAACACTGAAGCTTTCTTT.